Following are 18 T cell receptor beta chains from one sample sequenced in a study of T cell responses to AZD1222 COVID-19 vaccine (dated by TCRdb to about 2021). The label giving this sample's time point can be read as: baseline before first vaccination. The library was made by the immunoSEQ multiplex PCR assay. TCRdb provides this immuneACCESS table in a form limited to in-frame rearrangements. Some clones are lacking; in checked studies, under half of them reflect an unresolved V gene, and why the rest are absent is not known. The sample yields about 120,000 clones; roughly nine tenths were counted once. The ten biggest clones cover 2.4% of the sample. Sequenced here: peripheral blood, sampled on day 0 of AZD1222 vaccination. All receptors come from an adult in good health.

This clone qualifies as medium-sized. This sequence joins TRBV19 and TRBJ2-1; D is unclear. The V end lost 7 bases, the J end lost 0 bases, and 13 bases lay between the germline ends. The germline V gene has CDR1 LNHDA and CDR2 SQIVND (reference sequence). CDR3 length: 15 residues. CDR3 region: CASMERPGSYNEQFF. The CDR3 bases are TGTGCCAGTATGGAGAGGCCCGGCTCCTACAATGAGCAGTTCTTC. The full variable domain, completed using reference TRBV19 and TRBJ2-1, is DGGITQSPKYLFRKEGQNVTLSCEQNLNHDAMYWYRQDPGQGLRLIYYSQIVNDFQKGDIAEGYSVSREKKESFPLTVTSAQKNPTAFYLCASMERPGSYNEQFFGPGTRLTVL.

This CDR3 reads CSASLTGITETQYF. The CDR3, as DNA: TGCAGTGCTAGTCTGACAGGGATCACGGAGACCCAGTACTTC. The chain combines TRBV20-1 with TRBJ2-5, with TRBD1 matching 7 bases. The junction had 9 bases not matched to a gene; V was cut back by 3 bases and J by 5 bases. Looked up from germline, CDR1 is DFQATT and CDR2 is SNEGSKA (reference sequence). The CDR3 spans 14 residues.

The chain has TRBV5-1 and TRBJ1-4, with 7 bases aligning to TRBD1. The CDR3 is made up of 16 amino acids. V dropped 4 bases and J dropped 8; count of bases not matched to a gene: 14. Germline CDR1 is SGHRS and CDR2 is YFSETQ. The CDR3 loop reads CASSLLRQGGNEKLFF. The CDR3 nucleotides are TGCGCCAGCAGCCTCCTTCGACAGGGAGGAAACGAAAAACTGTTTTTT.

CDR3 DNA: TGTGCCAGCAGTGAGGACATGGACGAAAAACTGTTTTTT. Protein: CASSEDMDEKLFF. The chain has TRBV6-1 and TRBJ1-4; tentatively, D is TRBD1 (5 bases). CDR3 length: 13 residues. V was cut by 3 bases and J by 8 bases, with 10 bases left in between. Germline V lookup: CDR1 MNHNS, CDR2 SASEGT.

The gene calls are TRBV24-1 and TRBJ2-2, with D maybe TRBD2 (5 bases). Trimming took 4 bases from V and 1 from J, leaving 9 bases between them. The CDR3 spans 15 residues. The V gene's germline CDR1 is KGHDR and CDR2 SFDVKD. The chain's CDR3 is CATSDPGMNTGELFF. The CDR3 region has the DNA TGTGCCACCAGTGACCCGGGGATGAACACCGGGGAGCTGTTTTTT.

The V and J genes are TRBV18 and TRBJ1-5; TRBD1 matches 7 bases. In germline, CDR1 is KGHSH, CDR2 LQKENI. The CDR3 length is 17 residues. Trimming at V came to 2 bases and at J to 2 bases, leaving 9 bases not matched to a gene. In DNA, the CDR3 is TGTGCCAGCTCACCAAGGGAGACAACAGGGGGCAATCAGCCCCAGCATTTT. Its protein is CASSPRETTGGNQPQHF.

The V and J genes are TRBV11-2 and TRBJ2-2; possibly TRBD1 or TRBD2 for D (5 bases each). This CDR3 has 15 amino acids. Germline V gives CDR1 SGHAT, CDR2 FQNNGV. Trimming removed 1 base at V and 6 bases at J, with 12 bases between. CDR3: CASSLVGRVPGELFF. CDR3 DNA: TGTGCCAGCAGCTTAGTGGGACGTGTACCCGGGGAGCTGTTTTTT.

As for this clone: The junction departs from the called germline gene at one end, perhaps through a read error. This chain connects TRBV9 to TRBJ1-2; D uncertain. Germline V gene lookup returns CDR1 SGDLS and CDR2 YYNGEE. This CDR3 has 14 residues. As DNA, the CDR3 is TGTGCCAGCAGCGTAGATTCGCTAAACTACGGCTACACCTTC. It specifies CASSVDSLNYGYTF. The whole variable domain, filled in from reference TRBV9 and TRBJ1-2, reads DSGVTQTPKHLITATGQRVTLRCSPRSGDLSVYWYQQSLDQGLQFLIQYYNGEERAKGNILERFSAQQFPDLHSELNLSSLELGDSALYFCASSVDSLNYGYTFGSGTRLTVV.

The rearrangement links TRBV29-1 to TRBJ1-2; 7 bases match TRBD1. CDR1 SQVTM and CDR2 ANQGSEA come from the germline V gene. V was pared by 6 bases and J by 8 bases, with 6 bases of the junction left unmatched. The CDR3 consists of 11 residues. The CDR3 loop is CSVRQGGGYTF. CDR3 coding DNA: TGCAGCGTAAGACAGGGAGGCGGCTACACCTTC.

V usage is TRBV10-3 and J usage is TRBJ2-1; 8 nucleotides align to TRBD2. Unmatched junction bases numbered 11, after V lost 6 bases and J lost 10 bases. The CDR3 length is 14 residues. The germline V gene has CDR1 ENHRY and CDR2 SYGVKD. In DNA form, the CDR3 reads TGTGCCATCAGGGTCGGCCCAGCGGGAGACGAGCAGTTCTTC. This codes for CAIRVGPAGDEQFF.

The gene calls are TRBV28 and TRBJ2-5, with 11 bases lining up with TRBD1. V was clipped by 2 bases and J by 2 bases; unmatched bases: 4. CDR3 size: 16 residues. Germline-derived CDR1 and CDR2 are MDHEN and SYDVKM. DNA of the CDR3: TGTGCCAGCAGTTTAAGGGGACAGGGGGGTCAAGAGACCCAGTACTTC. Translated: CASSLRGQGGQETQYF.

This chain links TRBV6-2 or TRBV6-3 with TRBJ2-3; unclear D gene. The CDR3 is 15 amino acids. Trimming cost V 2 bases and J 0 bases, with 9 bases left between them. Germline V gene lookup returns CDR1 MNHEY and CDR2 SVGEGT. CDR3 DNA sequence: TGTGCCAGCAGTTACCATAGGGTTAGCACAGATACGCAGTATTTT. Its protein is CASSYHRVSTDTQYF.

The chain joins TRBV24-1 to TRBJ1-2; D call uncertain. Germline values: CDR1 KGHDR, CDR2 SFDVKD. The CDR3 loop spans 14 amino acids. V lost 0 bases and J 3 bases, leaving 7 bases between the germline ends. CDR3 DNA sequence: TGTGCCACCAGTGATTTGGGCCAGGACTATGGCTACACCTTC. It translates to CATSDLGQDYGYTF.

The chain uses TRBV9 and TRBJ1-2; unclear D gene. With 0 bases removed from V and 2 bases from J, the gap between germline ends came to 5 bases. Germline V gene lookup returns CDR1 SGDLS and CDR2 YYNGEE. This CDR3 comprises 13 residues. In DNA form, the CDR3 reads TGTGCCAGCAGCGTAGGAGGGAACTATGGCTACACCTTC. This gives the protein CASSVGGNYGYTF.

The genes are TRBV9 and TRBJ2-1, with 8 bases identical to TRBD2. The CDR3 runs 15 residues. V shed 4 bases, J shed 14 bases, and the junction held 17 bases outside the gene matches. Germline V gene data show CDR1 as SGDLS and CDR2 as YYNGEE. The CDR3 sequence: CASSPGAGGGNGKFF. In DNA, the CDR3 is TGTGCCAGCAGCCCAGGTGCGGGGGGCGGGAATGGGAAGTTCTTC.

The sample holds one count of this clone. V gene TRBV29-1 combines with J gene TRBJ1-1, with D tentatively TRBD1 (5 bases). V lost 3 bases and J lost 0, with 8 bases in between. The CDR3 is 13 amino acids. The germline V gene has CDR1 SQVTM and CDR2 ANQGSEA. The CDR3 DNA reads TGCAGCGTTGACCGGGGGATGAACACTGAAGCTTTCTTT. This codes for CSVDRGMNTEAFF. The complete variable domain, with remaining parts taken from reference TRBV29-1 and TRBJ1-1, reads SAVISQKPSRDICQRGTSLTIQCQVDSQVTMMFWYRQQPGQSLTLIATANQGSEATYESGFVIDKFPISRPNLTFSTLTVSNMSPEDSSIYLCSVDRGMNTEAFFGQGTRLTVV.

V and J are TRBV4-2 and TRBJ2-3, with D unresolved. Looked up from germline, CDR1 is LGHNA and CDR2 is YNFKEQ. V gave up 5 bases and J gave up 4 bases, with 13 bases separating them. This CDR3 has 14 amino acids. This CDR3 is CASSTGTKADTQYF. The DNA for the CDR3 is TGTGCCAGCAGCACCGGAACGAAGGCAGATACGCAGTATTTT.

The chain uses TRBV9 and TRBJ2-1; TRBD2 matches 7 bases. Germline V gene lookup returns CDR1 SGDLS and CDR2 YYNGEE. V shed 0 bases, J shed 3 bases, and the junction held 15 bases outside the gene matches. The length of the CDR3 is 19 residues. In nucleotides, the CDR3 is TGTGCCAGCAGCGTAGACCCAACTAGCGTCCAGACGCTCTACAATGAGCAGTTCTTC. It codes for CASSVDPTSVQTLYNEQFF.